The source of this T cell receptor beta chain is a study of CD8 T cells in Susac syndrome. Study results and limitations: CD4+ T cell repertoires in Susac syndrome exhibited no evidence of clonal expansion.

With random hexamers, 0.5 to 1 ug RNA was reverse transcribed. Each CDR3 protein is one row after TCRdb ran MiXCR on the immunoSEQ multiplex PCR reads. The sample shows some 200,000 distinct CDR3 sequences, around 90% of them seen only once. The CDR3 spans 13 residues. Concerning this clonotype: Its target is unknown.

The chain uses TRBV21-1 and TRBJ1-5; TRBD1, the D gene given by the table, was not confirmed from the DNA. TRBV21-1 is a recognized pseudogene. The sequencing sample was made of CD4+ T cells from PBMCs. The origin of this receptor is a human donor with Susac syndrome. CDR3 coding DNA: TGTGCCAGTCCCTGGAAGGGGGATCAGCCCCAGCATTTT. Its protein is CASPWKGDQPQHF.